This TCR beta chain was identified in a study of T cell responses to AZD1222 COVID-19 vaccine (dated by TCRdb to the early 2020s). As for the study more broadly: Because spike-specific TCR depth and breadth did not differ between the two schedules, AZD1222 recipients who got a second dose at roughly 4 weeks were pooled with those who got a second dose at roughly 12 weeks. Enrollment into the trials was organized by age into subgroups of 18-55, 56-69 and 70-plus years, and those subgroups contained approximately 160, 26 and 62 TCR-sequenced participants, respectively. A total of about 250 trial participants underwent TCR sequencing, of whom about 200 had received two doses of AZD1222 and some 25 had received two doses of the MenACWY control vaccine. The study at large found these results: Spike-specific TCR breadth and depth rose significantly after two AZD1222 doses compared with day 0 and with MenACWY recipients. Participants were mostly white British, with more females than males. The authors suggested clonal diversity may have been underestimated. Because no day 14 peak-response samples were available, the repertoires could be characterized only after the peak T cell response. Reportedly, almost half of the unique spike-specific TCRs recognized epitopes lying outside the regions that are mutated in the B.1.351 and B.1.1.7 variants. Only five or six AZD1222 recipients were SARS-CoV-2 seropositive at baseline, limiting conclusions about previously exposed vaccinees. The whole spike protein was spanned by vaccine-associated CD4 TCRs, and dominant responses were seen in regions 160-218 and 743-854. The 56-69-year group was small, and its depth increase did not reach significance, likely because of low power.

The CDR3 holds 11 amino acids from the cysteine to the phenylalanine. CDR3 DNA is the only sequence kept; it has 33 bases, read in frame from the first base. A distance of 1 base separates the germline ends of V and J, which lose 3 bases and 5 bases respectively. CDR1 and CDR2, looked up from the germline V gene, are SGHAT and FQNNGV. The sample's time point label, in plain terms: baseline before first vaccination. Vaccinee samples were obtained from the UK trials COV001 and COV002, which included a single-blind randomized controlled phase 2/3 trial of AZD1222 (ChAdOx1 nCoV-19) in healthy adults. For TCRbeta chain sequencing, PBMC samples from trial participants were taken at day 0 and at day 28 after the second dose. The CDR3 regions of human TCRbeta chains were analyzed by immunosequencing. The paper's data handling went like this. Repertoire TCRs were checked for matches against a reference library of SARS-CoV-2-specific TCRs that had been generated using the MIRA antigen-specificity platform. Breadth was defined as the fraction of unique TCRs that were SARS-CoV-2-associated, and depth was defined as the fraction of total T cells that were SARS-CoV-2-associated. Using the MIRA data, each spike-specific TCR was mapped to the spike region that the TCR reacts to and placed in a CD4 or CD8 class. Log10-transformed breadth and depth values were compared by one-way ANOVA with Sidak's multiple comparisons tests. TCRdb mirrors the immuneACCESS table, restricted to in-frame sequences. Some clones are absent from its copies; in checked studies, under half trace to an unresolved V gene, and the reason for the others is unknown. For V, J and clone size, that table is used; D and trimming come from the DNA. For this sample there are around 140,000 clones; more than 80% appear just once. The biggest ten clones account for around 1.6% of the sample.

As regards this clone: The antigen it recognizes is unknown. No base-level quality is on record; no much larger clone is a single base apart.

The rearranged segments are TRBV11-2 and TRBJ2-2; the D gene remains uncertain. The sequencing used peripheral blood, collected on day 0 of AZD1222 vaccination. This receptor was identified in an adult in good health. The bases read TGTGCCAGCAGCTTTACCGGGGAGCTGTTTTTT. It translates as CASSFTGELFF.